This passage covers 32 T cell receptor beta chains from one sample sequenced in a study of T cell responses to AZD1222 COVID-19 vaccine. This table comes from immunoSEQ multiplex PCR, and its TCRdb copy is limited to in-frame clones, with some not included. The sample records fewer than 65,000 clones, around 90% being singletons. The input for sequencing was peripheral blood, taken 28 days after the second AZD1222 dose. The receptors originated from an adult who received the AZD1222 COVID-19 vaccine.

The genes are TRBV5-1 and TRBJ1-5; TRBD1 matches at 10 bases. Trimming cost V 0 bases and J 6 bases; bases outside gene matches: 3. Germline values: CDR1 SGHRS, CDR2 YFSETQ. The CDR3 runs 15 residues. The CDR3 DNA follows: TGCGCCAGCAGCTTGGGGACAGGGGGAGGTCAGCCCCAGCATTTT. This gives the protein CASSLGTGGGQPQHF.

This chain uses TRBV7-2 with TRBJ1-1; no clear D. The CDR3 is 14 residues long. Germline V gives CDR1 SGHTA, CDR2 FQGNSA. V gave up 5 bases and J gave up 1 base, with 11 bases separating them. CDR3 in amino acids: CASSILPQNTEAFF. The CDR3 nucleotides are TGTGCCAGCAGCATCCTACCACAGAACACTGAAGCTTTCTTT.

The J gene is TRBJ2-3, the V gene TRBV11-3; the match to TRBD2 covers 7 bases. V trimming: 5 bases; J trimming: 3 bases; junction bases outside the gene matches: 11. Germline-derived CDR1 and CDR2 are SGHNT and YENEEA. The CDR3 covers 16 residues. The CDR3 loop reads CASSPGLVGLTDTQYF. Written as DNA, the CDR3 is TGTGCCAGCAGCCCCGGCTTGGTGGGACTAACAGATACGCAGTATTTT.

The chain couples TRBV20-1 to TRBJ2-2, with D perhaps TRBD1 (7 bases). Trimming pared 3 bases from V and 7 bases from J, leaving 21 bases between. Looked up from germline, CDR1 is DFQATT and CDR2 is SNEGSKA (reference sequence). The CDR3 sequence is 16 residues long. CDR3 region: CSASDGRRGPGGELFF. The CDR3 DNA sequence: TGCAGTGCTAGTGACGGGAGAAGGGGGCCCGGCGGGGAGCTGTTTTTT.

This chain connects TRBV6-2 or TRBV6-3 to TRBJ2-7, with D possibly matching TRBD1 (6 bases). V gave up 0 bases and J gave up 7 bases, with 13 bases separating them. The V gene's germline CDR1 is MNHEY and CDR2 SVGEGT. The CDR3 runs to 14 residues. The CDR3 region is CASSYSGHRSEQYF. CDR3 DNA sequence: TGTGCCAGCAGTTACTCGGGACACCGGAGTGAGCAGTACTTC.

The chain carries TRBV10-3 and TRBJ1-5; unclear D gene. There are 13 residues in the CDR3. Germline values: CDR1 ENHRY, CDR2 SYGVKD. V was pared by 4 bases and J by 7 bases, with 11 bases between. The CDR3 loop is CAISGVPSQPQHF. CDR3 nucleotides: TGTGCCATCAGTGGGGTACCAAGCCAGCCCCAGCATTTT.

The gene calls are TRBV9 and TRBJ2-1; possible D gene TRBD2, 5 bases. Germline values: CDR1 SGDLS, CDR2 YYNGEE. The CDR3 is made up of 15 amino acids. V lost 3 bases to trimming and J lost 6 bases, with 16 bases between them. The CDR3 coding sequence is TGTGCCAGCAGCGAACTAGTAGCGTTTGTCAATGAGCAGTTCTTC. Its translation: CASSELVAFVNEQFF. The full variable domain, in which reference TRBV9 and TRBJ2-1 provide the parts outside the CDR3, is DSGVTQTPKHLITATGQRVTLRCSPRSGDLSVYWYQQSLDQGLQFLIQYYNGEERAKGNILERFSAQQFPDLHSELNLSSLELGDSALYFCASSELVAFVNEQFFGPGTRLTVL.

The J gene is TRBJ2-2, the V gene TRBV5-3; 8 nucleotides line up with TRBD2. TRBV5-3 is placed among ORFs of uncertain function. Losses at the gene ends were 4 bases for V and 0 bases for J; bases not matched to a gene: 8. This CDR3 has 17 amino acids. The CDR3 DNA is TGTGCCAGAAGCCTCGGACTAGCCCTCACGAACACCGGGGAGCTGTTTTTT. This sequence encodes CARSLGLALTNTGELFF.

This rearrangement joins TRBV14 to TRBJ2-2; 7 nucleotides match TRBD1. The V gene end was trimmed by 4 bases and the J gene end by 8 bases; junction bases not matched to a gene: 13. CDR1 and CDR2 from the germline V gene are SGHDN and FVKESK. This CDR3 has 16 residues. CDR3 sequence: CASSPLRGQLTGELFF. CDR3 DNA sequence: TGTGCCAGCAGCCCCCTCCGGGGACAGCTGACAGGGGAGCTGTTTTTT.

V and J are TRBV6-6 and TRBJ1-1; D is ambiguous. V lost 0 bases, J lost 5 bases, and 13 bases lay in between. Germline V gene sequence: CDR1 MNHNY, CDR2 SVGAGI (reference sequence). CDR3 length: 15 residues. In nucleotides, the CDR3 is TGTGCCAGCAGTTACTCTGGGAGGGTGGGGACTGAAGCTTTCTTT. This translates into CASSYSGRVGTEAFF.

On this clone itself: At one end, the junction sequence differs from germline, possibly due to a read error. V is TRBV7-7 and J is TRBJ2-5, with 7 bases identical to TRBD1. There are 13 residues in the CDR3. CDR1 is SSHAT, CDR2 FNYEAQ, per germline (reference sequence). The CDR3 coding sequence is TGTGCTAGCAGCTCACAGGGGCTGGGGACCCAGTACTTC. It is translated as CASSSQGLGTQYF.

V is TRBV7-9 and J is TRBJ1-5, with D unresolved. Germline assignment: CDR1 SEHNR and CDR2 FQNEAQ (reference sequence). The CDR3 sequence is 12 residues long. Trimming shortened V by 5 bases and J by 7 bases, and 9 bases separated the two germline ends. CDR3 nucleotide sequence: TGTGCCAGCAGCCCCGACGTCCAGCCCCAGCATTTT. Translated, it gives CASSPDVQPQHF. Full variable domain (rest looked up from reference TRBV7-9 and TRBJ1-5): DTGVSQNPRHKITKRGQNVTFRCDPISEHNRLYWYRQTLGQGPEFLTYFQNEAQLEKSRLLSDRFSAERPKGSFSTLEIQRTEQGDSAMYLCASSPDVQPQHFGDGTRLSIL.

The chain is built from TRBV4-1 and TRBJ1-3; D is uncertain. The CDR3 is 16 amino acids. The V gene lost 0 bases and the J gene lost 0 bases, with 9 bases spanning the gap. Germline CDR1 reads MGHRA; CDR2 reads YSYEKL. The CDR3 loop is CASSQEPGNSGNTIYF. The DNA of the CDR3 is TGCGCCAGCAGCCAAGAGCCCGGGAACTCTGGAAACACCATATATTTT.

The rearrangement uses TRBV7-8 and TRBJ2-2; 7 nucleotides agree with TRBD1. Germline CDR1 reads SGHVS; CDR2 reads FQNEAQ. With V trimmed by 7 bases and J by 5 bases, 4 bases remained unmatched. The length of the CDR3 is 13 residues. The CDR3 nucleotides are TGTGCCAGCACCCCGACAGGGACCGGGGAGCTGTTTTTT. It is translated as CASTPTGTGELFF.

The chain joins TRBV12-3 or TRBV12-4 to TRBJ1-6; D unclear. The CDR3 totals 12 residues. The ends were cut back, 3 bases at V and 7 bases at J, with 4 bases in the middle. DNA for the CDR3: TGTGCCAGCAGTTTTGGGAATTCACCCCTCCACTTT. Protein: CASSFGNSPLHF.

The genes are TRBV24-1 and TRBJ2-3; TRBD1 agrees at 8 bases. Germline lookup yields CDR1 KGHDR and CDR2 SFDVKD. J lost 3 bases, V lost 2 bases, and 6 bases had no gene match. This CDR3 is built from 16 residues. CDR3 sequence reads: CATSDSPGGSTDTQYF. The DNA of the CDR3 is TGTGCCACCAGTGATTCGCCAGGGGGCTCAACAGATACGCAGTATTTT.

The chain uses TRBV18 and TRBJ1-2, with 7 bases fitting TRBD1. The CDR3 totals 13 residues. Germline assignment: CDR1 KGHSH and CDR2 LQKENI. Unmatched junction bases numbered 0, after V lost 2 bases and J lost 3 bases. The CDR3 spells CASSPDRDYGYTF. The CDR3 DNA sequence: TGTGCCAGCTCACCAGACAGGGACTATGGCTACACCTTC.

This chain joins TRBV3-1 (or the pseudogene TRBV3-2) and TRBJ2-7; D is unresolved. Trimming pared 1 base from V and 2 bases from J, leaving 12 bases between. This CDR3 has 15 amino acids. Germline values: CDR1 LGHDT, CDR2 YNNKEL (reference sequence). The CDR3 DNA sequence: TGTGCCAGCAGCCAAGGCCCCGACGCAACCTACGAGCAGTACTTC. Amino acids: CASSQGPDATYEQYF.

This chain joins TRBV11-3 and TRBJ2-1; 11 bases line up with TRBD1. This CDR3 spans 15 amino acids. With V trimmed by 5 bases and J by 6 bases, 6 bases remained unmatched. Germline V CDR1 and CDR2: SGHNT, YENEEA. CDR3 in DNA: TGTGCCAGCAGCCTCAGGGGGACAGGGGGCAATGAGCAGTTCTTC. Amino acid sequence: CASSLRGTGGNEQFF. The full variable domain, completed using reference TRBV11-3 and TRBJ2-1, is EAGVVQSPRYKIIEKKQPVAFWCNPISGHNTLYWYLQNLGQGPELLIRYENEEAVDDSQLPKDRFSAERLKGVDSTLKIQPAELGDSAVYLCASSLRGTGGNEQFFGPGTRLTVL.

The V gene is TRBV6-1, the J gene TRBJ1-4, with TRBD1 matching 8 bases. This CDR3 is 15 amino acids long. V was clipped by 3 bases and J by 3 bases; unmatched bases: 3. Germline values: CDR1 MNHNS, CDR2 SASEGT. CDR3 residues: CASSDRDRPNEKLFF. The CDR3 region has the DNA TGTGCCAGCAGTGATCGGGACAGGCCTAATGAAAAACTGTTTTTT.

The chain joins TRBV5-4 to TRBJ2-2; a weak D match, TRBD2 (5 bases). This CDR3 spans 16 amino acids. In germline, CDR1 is SGHNT, CDR2 YYREEE (reference sequence). V was clipped by 2 bases and J by 1 base, with 12 bases between them. CDR3 residues: CASSLRAGQNTGELFF. The CDR3 coding sequence is TGTGCCAGCAGCTTAAGGGCGGGCCAGAACACCGGGGAGCTGTTTTTT.

J is TRBJ2-1 and V is TRBV3-1 (or the pseudogene TRBV3-2); 7 bases fit TRBD2. Germline V lookup: CDR1 LGHDT, CDR2 YNNKEL (reference sequence). V shed 4 bases, J shed 4 bases, and the junction held 13 bases outside the gene matches. CDR3 size: 17 residues. CDR3 protein: CASSRLGGTTRYNEQFF. In nucleotides, the CDR3 is TGTGCCAGCAGCCGACTAGGCGGGACTACACGGTACAATGAGCAGTTCTTC.

This clone was observed a single time. The chain joins TRBV7-9 to TRBJ1-5; D uncertain. This CDR3 spans 14 amino acids. Germline V gene sequence: CDR1 SEHNR, CDR2 FQNEAQ (reference sequence). The ends were cut back, 1 base at V and 7 bases at J, with 11 bases in the middle. The CDR3 sequence: CASSLDGVGQPQHF. CDR3 sequence (DNA): TGTGCCAGCAGCTTAGATGGGGTAGGGCAGCCCCAGCATTTT.

The chain links TRBV13 to TRBJ2-7, with 11 bases matching TRBD2. CDR3 length: 17 amino acids. The germline gives CDR1 PRHDT, CDR2 FYEKMQ (reference sequence). The V segment lost 4 bases and the J segment 5 bases; nucleotides outside the gene matches: 13. CDR3 residues: CASSSPEGGLAGHEQYF. CDR3 bases: TGTGCCAGCAGCTCACCCGAAGGAGGACTAGCGGGCCACGAGCAGTACTTC.

The chain recombines TRBV3-1 (or the pseudogene TRBV3-2) with TRBJ2-1; 11 bases map to TRBD2. V gave up 3 bases and J gave up 10 bases; unmatched junction bases: 11. The germline V gene encodes CDR1 LGHDT and CDR2 YNNKEL (reference sequence). The CDR3 covers 16 residues. The CDR3 is CASSHPLAGGPGEQFF. The CDR3 region has the DNA TGTGCCAGCAGCCACCCCCTAGCGGGAGGTCCAGGGGAGCAGTTCTTC.

This rearrangement joins TRBV5-1 to TRBJ1-4, with 8 bases identical to TRBD1. The CDR3 totals 16 residues. Germline CDR1 reads SGHRS; CDR2 reads YFSETQ. The J segment lost 5 bases and the V segment lost 2 bases, leaving 8 bases of the junction unmatched. The CDR3 DNA sequence: TGCGCCAGCAGCTTTTACCCCGGGACAGGCAATGAAAAACTGTTTTTT. Translation gives CASSFYPGTGNEKLFF.

V gene TRBV7-2 combines with J gene TRBJ2-3; 11 positions agree with TRBD2. The CDR3 covers 18 residues. Germline CDR1 SGHTA, CDR2 FQGNSA. J was trimmed by 4 bases and V by 3 bases; bases with no gene match: 12. DNA of the CDR3: TGTGCCAGCAGCTTCGGACTAGCGGGCGTCTCGTTTCCAGATACGCAGTATTTT. Translation: CASSFGLAGVSFPDTQYF. Complete variable domain (other parts from reference TRBV7-2 and TRBJ2-3): GAGVSQSPSNKVTEKGKDVELRCDPISGHTALYWYRQSLGQGLEFLIYFQGNSAPDKSGLPSDRFSAERTGGSVSTLTIQRTQQEDSAVYLCASSFGLAGVSFPDTQYFGPGTRLTVL.

CDR3 in amino acids: CASSPGVKETQYF. DNA of the CDR3: TGTGCCAGCTCACCAGGGGTGAAGGAGACCCAGTACTTC. J is TRBJ2-5 and V is TRBV18; D remains ambiguous. CDR1 and CDR2 (germline): KGHSH, LQKENI. Deletions cut 2 bases from V and 5 bases from J, with 9 bases between. The CDR3 totals 13 residues.

This chain links TRBV9 with TRBJ2-1; 8 positions agree with TRBD2. The CDR3 sequence is 16 residues long. Unmatched junction bases numbered 7, after V lost 5 bases and J lost 0 bases. CDR1 SGDLS and CDR2 YYNGEE come from the germline V gene. The CDR3 loop reads CASSLTSGPSYNEQFF. The CDR3 DNA sequence: TGTGCCAGCAGTCTCACTAGCGGACCCTCCTACAATGAGCAGTTCTTC.

The CDR3 nucleotides are TGTGCCAGTACCGTCGGACAGGGAAATAACTATGGCTACACCTTC. Its translation is CASTVGQGNNYGYTF. The chain links TRBV19 to TRBJ1-2; 8 nucleotides match TRBD1. This CDR3 has 15 residues. Germline V CDR1 and CDR2: LNHDA, SQIVND (reference sequence). With V trimmed by 7 bases and J by 1 base, 8 bases remained unmatched.

The chain links TRBV19 to TRBJ2-2; 7 bases map to TRBD2. Germline V gives CDR1 LNHDA, CDR2 SQIVND (reference sequence). The CDR3 covers 18 residues. V lost 6 bases and J lost 5; bases outside the gene matches: 18. CDR3 sequence reads: CASRPPGERVGGTGELFF. CDR3 DNA: TGTGCCAGTAGACCACCGGGAGAGAGAGTGGGAGGGACCGGGGAGCTGTTTTTT.

This clone came up a few times. This chain uses TRBV27 with TRBJ2-7, with 14 bases identical to TRBD2. This CDR3 spans 16 amino acids. Looked up from germline, CDR1 is MNHEY and CDR2 is SMNVEV (reference sequence). Trimming took 8 bases from V and 1 from J; bases not matched to a gene: 7. As DNA, the CDR3 is TGTGCCAGCGCCGGGACTAGCGGGAGATGGTCCTACGAGCAGTACTTC. Protein: CASAGTSGRWSYEQYF.